These 22 T cell receptor beta chains share one sample of origin, sequenced in a study of molecular identifiers for immune sequencing clone quantification (dated by TCRdb to 2016 to 2019). The receptor library was made with PCR. The data were produced on an Illumina HiSeq 4000. TCRdb reanalyzed the raw reads on its own, using fastp at Q25 for trimming and MiXCR for clone calling, and kept in-frame beta chains. Rows are unified per CDR3 protein, each entry keeping the most common DNA and genes. Within this sample are about 640,000 distinct CDR3 sequences, with about 20% of them counted one time only. The ten largest clones represent 0.85% of the sample. Sequenced: naive CD8+ T cells from blood, with Jurkat cell RNA spiked in. This specimen's cell subset or site label, interpreted: FACS-sorted CD8+CD4-CCR7+CD45RA+ naive T cells. The source is a human donor in good health. Some libraries in this study had Jurkat cell RNA spiked in.

The table lists this clonotype with many counts. The V call is TRBV27, the J call TRBJ2-7; 7 positions agree with TRBD2. In germline, CDR1 is MNHEY, CDR2 SMNVEV (reference sequence). The CDR3 has 16 amino acids. After removal of 6 bases from V and 0 bases from J, the junction contained 11 bases not matched to a gene. CDR3 DNA sequence: TGTGCCAGCAGCCTCGGGGGAGGGAGGGCCTCCTACGAGCAGTACTTC. It is translated as CASSLGGGRASYEQYF.

In this sample, this clonotype turned up many times. The V gene is TRBV4-3, the J gene TRBJ1-6; TRBD1 matches at 7 bases. CDR3 length equals 21 residues. Germline-derived CDR1 and CDR2 are LGHNA and YSLEER. The junction had 18 bases not matched to a gene; V was cut back by 2 bases and J by 2 bases. The chain's CDR3 is CASSQPVHQGGLPTYNSPLHF. CDR3 DNA sequence: TGCGCCAGCAGCCAACCCGTACATCAAGGGGGCCTACCTACCTATAATTCACCCCTCCACTTT.

This clonotype has more than one count but fewer than ten. V gene TRBV19 combines with J gene TRBJ1-5; a possible D gene is TRBD1 (5 bases). Trimming removed 6 bases at V and 0 bases at J, with 15 bases between. This CDR3 spans 16 amino acids. Germline CDR1 LNHDA, CDR2 SQIVND (reference sequence). The CDR3 spells CASRWAGGSSNQPQHF. The CDR3 nucleotides are TGTGCCAGTAGATGGGCTGGGGGGAGTAGCAATCAGCCCCAGCATTTT. The variable domain in full, with the rest retrieved from reference TRBV19 and TRBJ1-5, is DGGITQSPKYLFRKEGQNVTLSCEQNLNHDAMYWYRQDPGQGLRLIYYSQIVNDFQKGDIAEGYSVSREKKESFPLTVTSAQKNPTAFYLCASRWAGGSSNQPQHFGDGTRLSIL.

This rearrangement joins TRBV28 to TRBJ2-3; tentatively, D is TRBD2 (6 bases). With 2 bases removed from V and 0 bases from J, the gap between germline ends came to 15 bases. The CDR3 sequence is 17 residues long. Per the germline V gene, CDR1 is MDHEN and CDR2 is SYDVKM. CDR3 protein: CASSLGEGGASTDTQYF. CDR3 in DNA: TGTGCCAGCAGTTTAGGTGAGGGCGGGGCTAGCACAGATACGCAGTATTTT.

This clonotype was counted at least ten times. The chain is built from TRBV27 and TRBJ1-5; 10 bases fit TRBD1. V lost 3 bases and J lost 5; bases outside the gene matches: 4. CDR1 and CDR2 from the germline V gene are MNHEY and SMNVEV (reference sequence). This CDR3 region has 15 residues. This chain's CDR3 is CASSFGTGAHQPQHF. The DNA for the CDR3 is TGTGCCAGCAGTTTTGGGACAGGGGCTCATCAGCCCCAGCATTTT.

This clonotype was observed at least ten times. This chain uses TRBV4-1 with TRBJ1-6; a weak D match, TRBD1 (5 bases). This CDR3 contains 15 residues. V was shortened by 1 base and J by 6 bases, with 10 bases between the two germline ends. The V gene's germline CDR1 is MGHRA and CDR2 YSYEKL. The CDR3 sequence is CASSQGQGGNSPLHF. The CDR3 DNA is TGCGCCAGCAGCCAAGGCCAGGGTGGTAATTCACCCCTCCACTTT.

In regard to this clonotype: A single base separates this from a much larger clone, so it may be a read error. J is TRBJ2-1 and V is TRBV7-2; D may be TRBD1 or TRBD2 (5 bases each). CDR1 and CDR2 from the germline V gene are SGHTA and FQGNSA. The CDR3 totals 16 residues. Trimming stripped 4 bases from V and 6 bases from J, with 19 bases between. The CDR3 DNA sequence: TGTGCCAGCAGCTCCCCGGGACCCCCCGTAAGCAATGAGCAGTTCTTC. It specifies CASSSPGPPVSNEQFF.

In its sample, this clonotype was seen a few times. The CDR3 protein is CASGTGLLSYEQYF. The CDR3 DNA follows: TGTGCCAGCGGCACCGGACTCCTATCCTACGAGCAGTACTTC. V gene TRBV6-5 combines with J gene TRBJ2-7, with D maybe TRBD2 (5 bases). The CDR3 runs to 14 residues. The V and J ends lost 8 bases and 1 base respectively, with 15 bases between them. CDR1 is MNHEY, CDR2 SVGAGI, per germline.

This clonotype was recorded many times. The genes are TRBV4-1 and TRBJ1-1, with a weak D call TRBD1 (6 bases). CDR1 and CDR2 (germline): MGHRA, YSYEKL. V was shortened by 3 bases and J by 4 bases, with 9 bases between the two germline ends. CDR3 length: 13 amino acids. CDR3 amino acids: CASSQGAITEAFF. The CDR3 DNA follows: TGCGCCAGCAGCCAGGGGGCTATCACTGAAGCTTTCTTT.

Concerning this clonotype itself: This sequence may be a read error, since a much larger clone differs from it by one base. The chain recombines TRBV28 with TRBJ2-7; 7 positions match TRBD1. The V and J ends lost 6 bases and 5 bases, in that order; junction bases with no gene match: 13. This CDR3 region has 15 residues. Germline values: CDR1 MDHEN, CDR2 SYDVKM. CDR3 protein: CASRRSPDRYNEQYF. The CDR3 nucleotides read TGTGCCAGCAGGAGAAGTCCGGACAGGTACAACGAGCAGTACTTC. Looking up the rest from reference TRBV28 and TRBJ2-7 gives the full variable domain: DVKVTQSSRYLVKRTGEKVFLECVQDMDHENMFWYRQDPGLGLRLIYFSYDVKMKEKGDIPEGYSVSREKKERFSLILESASTNQTSMYLCASRRSPDRYNEQYFGPGTRLTVT.

The table lists this clonotype with many counts. This chain connects TRBV29-1 to TRBJ2-5; perhaps TRBD2 as D (5 bases). The CDR3 has 12 amino acids. The V gene lost 4 bases and the J gene lost 5 bases, with 11 bases spanning the gap. Germline CDR1 and CDR2: SQVTM and ANQGSEA. The CDR3 bases are TGCAGCGTTGTCACGAGGAGGGAGACCCAGTACTTC. It specifies CSVVTRRETQYF. The full variable domain, rest sourced from reference TRBV29-1 and TRBJ2-5, is SAVISQKPSRDICQRGTSLTIQCQVDSQVTMMFWYRQQPGQSLTLIATANQGSEATYESGFVIDKFPISRPNLTFSTLTVSNMSPEDSSIYLCSVVTRRETQYFGPGTRLLVL.

This clonotype was seen many times. This chain joins TRBV5-1 and TRBJ2-4; D is unclear. This CDR3 has 15 residues. V was cut by 2 bases and J by 6 bases, with 15 bases left in between. The V gene's germline CDR1 is SGHRS and CDR2 YFSETQ. The CDR3 DNA follows: TGCGCCAGCAGCTTACCCGATTGGCCCCTAAACATTCAGTACTTC. Translating gives CASSLPDWPLNIQYF.

This clonotype appeared many times. CDR3 sequence: CSARVTGSGGEQYF. In DNA form, the CDR3 reads TGCAGTGCTAGAGTCACAGGGAGTGGAGGAGAGCAGTACTTC. The chain recombines TRBV20-1 with TRBJ2-7, with D perhaps matching TRBD1 (6 bases). The CDR3 loop spans 14 amino acids. The ends were cut back, 1 base at V and 7 bases at J, with 17 bases in the middle. Germline V CDR1 and CDR2: DFQATT, SNEGSKA (reference sequence).

This clonotype was counted at least ten times. The chain couples TRBV7-6 to TRBJ1-4; tentatively, D is TRBD1 (6 bases). The ends were cut back, 1 base at V and 0 bases at J, with 21 bases in the middle. Germline lookup yields CDR1 SGHVS and CDR2 FNYEAQ. The CDR3 has 20 amino acids. The CDR3 reads CASSLDRDTYTLATNEKLFF. The DNA of the CDR3 is TGTGCCAGCAGCTTAGATCGGGACACCTATACCCTTGCAACTAATGAAAAACTGTTTTTT.

On this clonotype itself: A read error may produce the germline difference seen at one junction end. CDR3 amino acids: CVSSDERQGGADGYTF. CDR3 DNA: TGTGTCAGCAGTGATGAAAGGCAGGGAGGAGCGGATGGCTACACCTTC. The genes are TRBV6-1 and TRBJ1-2; perhaps TRBD1 as D (5 bases). Germline V gene data show CDR1 as MNHNS and CDR2 as SASEGT. The CDR3 has 16 amino acids.

The sample holds many counts of this clonotype. This chain uses TRBV7-9 with TRBJ2-5; no reliable D call. The CDR3 has 16 amino acids. V lost 1 base to trimming and J lost 4 bases, with 16 bases between them. The germline CDR1 and CDR2 sequences are SEHNR and FQNEAQ (reference sequence). CDR3 DNA sequence: TGTGCCAGCAGCTTAGTGCCAGGTCCTAAGTCAGAGACCCAGTACTTC. It translates to CASSLVPGPKSETQYF.

Comment on this clonotype: A much larger clone lies one base from this, so it may be a read error. This chain links TRBV11-2 with TRBJ2-3, with D possibly TRBD1 on 5 matching bases. Germline CDR1 is SGHAT and CDR2 is FQNNGV. The CDR3 spans 16 residues. V lost 8 bases and J lost 5, with 23 bases in between. CDR3: CASAFSVTPGQDTQYF. The CDR3 DNA reads as TGTGCCAGCGCCTTCTCTGTTACGCCAGGGCAAGATACGCAGTATTTT.

This clonotype has more than one count but fewer than ten. This chain links TRBV6-4 with TRBJ2-1; 9 bases align to TRBD1. Germline assignment: CDR1 MRHNA and CDR2 SNTAGT. This CDR3 has 15 amino acids. Trimming removed 6 bases from V and 5 bases from J; junction bases left unmatched: 8. CDR3 amino acids: CASRIRQGGDNEQFF. For the CDR3, the DNA is TGTGCCAGCAGAATCCGACAGGGGGGCGACAATGAGCAGTTCTTC.

This clonotype was detected many times. V usage is TRBV6-6 and J usage is TRBJ2-1; D could derive from TRBD1 or TRBD2 (5 bases each). V was shortened by 8 bases and J by 8 bases, with 16 bases between the two germline ends. This CDR3 contains 13 residues. Germline lookup yields CDR1 MNHNY and CDR2 SVGAGI (reference sequence). CDR3 loop: CASFPLRGDEQFF. CDR3 coding DNA: TGTGCCAGCTTCCCACTCAGAGGGGATGAGCAGTTCTTC.

This clonotype was found many times. The rearrangement joins TRBV27 to TRBJ1-6, with 8 bases identical to TRBD1. This CDR3 has 17 amino acids. J lost 3 bases, V lost 3 bases, and 7 bases had no gene match. Germline CDR1 MNHEY, CDR2 SMNVEV (reference sequence). This CDR3 reads CASSLDRASLYNSPLHF. The CDR3 bases are TGTGCCAGCAGTTTGGACAGGGCGTCGCTCTATAATTCACCCCTCCACTTT.

This clonotype was observed many times. The J gene is TRBJ1-5, the V gene TRBV24-1; unclear D gene. The CDR3 extends over 14 amino acids. The germline CDR1 and CDR2 sequences are KGHDR and SFDVKD. Deletions cut 3 bases from V and 5 bases from J, with 10 bases between. This chain's CDR3 is CATSDALTDQPQHF. The CDR3 coding sequence is TGTGCCACCAGTGATGCATTAACCGATCAGCCCCAGCATTTT.

The J gene is TRBJ1-5, the V gene TRBV6-1, with D unclear. The germline gives CDR1 MNHNS, CDR2 SASEGT. V lost 7 bases to trimming and J lost 6 bases, with 16 bases between them. The CDR3 is 14 residues long. The CDR3 DNA reads as TGTGCCAGCACTACGAGGACGGTCAGTCAGCCCCAGCATTTT. This sequence encodes CASTTRTVSQPQHF.